Listed here are 28 T cell receptor beta chains from one sample, sequenced in a study of memory CD4+ T cells and cytomegalovirus serostatus. Method: immunoSEQ multiplex PCR; TCRdb's copy keeps in-frame clones and lacks some. The data show about 92,000 clones, with over 70% seen just once and around 3.6% held by the top ten. Single viable CD3+CD4+CD8-CD45RO+ cells were sorted as the memory CD4+ T cells. The specimen sequenced was memory CD4+ T cells from blood. The receptors were sampled from an adult in good health and CMV-seropositive.

The V gene is TRBV10-3, the J gene TRBJ2-7; the D call may be TRBD1 or TRBD2 (5 bases each). The germline V gene encodes CDR1 ENHRY and CDR2 SYGVKD. With 5 bases removed from V and 3 bases from J, the gap between germline ends came to 8 bases. The CDR3 runs to 12 residues. This CDR3 reads CAISKGSYEQYF. CDR3 DNA: TGTGCCATCAGTAAGGGGAGCTACGAGCAGTACTTC.

This chain joins TRBV29-1 and TRBJ2-3; no firm D call. Germline CDR1 is SQVTM and CDR2 is ANQGSEA. The CDR3 length is 15 residues. Deletions cut 5 bases from V and 0 bases from J, with 15 bases between. CDR3 sequence (DNA): TGCAGCGTTACCTGGGTATGGGCAAGCACAGATACGCAGTATTTT. This translates into CSVTWVWASTDTQYF.

This chain connects TRBV5-6 to TRBJ1-1; 8 bases are a match to TRBD1. Germline V CDR1 and CDR2: SGHDT, YYEEEE. Losses at the gene ends were 0 bases for V and 5 bases for J; bases not matched to a gene: 3. The CDR3 has 14 amino acids. CDR3 in DNA: TGTGCCAGCAGCTTGGTAGACAGGGGTACTGAAGCTTTCTTT. Encoded protein: CASSLVDRGTEAFF. The full variable domain, in which reference TRBV5-6 and TRBJ1-1 provide the parts outside the CDR3, is DAGVTQSPTHLIKTRGQQVTLRCSPKSGHDTVSWYQQALGQGPQFIFQYYEEEERQRGNFPDRFSGHQFPNYSSELNVNALLLGDSALYLCASSLVDRGTEAFFGQGTRLTVV.

The V call is TRBV4-3, the J call TRBJ2-1; 9 positions agree with TRBD2. This CDR3 contains 16 residues. Germline CDR1 reads LGHNA; CDR2 reads YSLEER. The trim removed 5 bases at V and 6 bases at J, leaving 11 bases unmatched. The CDR3 DNA reads as TGCGCCAGCAGCGACACACTAGCGGGCCGGGGCAATGAGCAGTTCTTC. Its translation: CASSDTLAGRGNEQFF.

The chain has TRBV27 and TRBJ1-4, with 8 positions matching TRBD1. Germline CDR1 MNHEY, CDR2 SMNVEV (reference sequence). The CDR3 is made up of 15 amino acids. Trimming at V came to 5 bases and at J to 8 bases, leaving 10 bases not matched to a gene. DNA for the CDR3: TGTGCCAGCAGTCCTAGACAGGGGAGTTGGGAAAAACTGTTTTTT. Encoded protein: CASSPRQGSWEKLFF.

V and J are TRBV19 and TRBJ2-7; perhaps TRBD2 as D (5 bases). The CDR3 sequence is 13 residues long. Germline assignment: CDR1 LNHDA and CDR2 SQIVND (reference sequence). V was clipped by 11 bases and J by 3 bases, with 17 bases between them. Written as DNA, the CDR3 is TGTGCCGTCTCTGCGGGCCGAGACTACGAGCAGTACTTC. Protein product: CAVSAGRDYEQYF.

J is TRBJ1-1 and V is TRBV15; D is ambiguous. Germline CDR1 is LNHNV and CDR2 is YYDKDF (reference sequence). The CDR3 contains 13 residues. The V end lost 0 bases, the J end lost 4 bases, and 6 bases lay between the germline ends. CDR3 in amino acids: CATSRDTGTEAFF. In DNA, the CDR3 is TGTGCCACCAGCAGAGATACGGGCACTGAAGCTTTCTTT.

The V gene is TRBV28, the J gene TRBJ1-5; D call uncertain. The V and J ends lost 3 bases and 6 bases respectively, with 15 bases between them. The CDR3 runs 15 residues. The germline V gene encodes CDR1 MDHEN and CDR2 SYDVKM. The CDR3 nucleotides are TGTGCCAGCAGTTTGCCGGGCCTCAGAGGTCAGCCCCAGCATTTT. Amino acids: CASSLPGLRGQPQHF.

This clone was recorded only once. This rearrangement joins TRBV7-9 to TRBJ1-2, with 7 bases that match TRBD1. Trimming removed 1 base from V and 5 bases from J; junction bases left unmatched: 4. This CDR3 contains 14 residues. The V gene's germline CDR1 is SEHNR and CDR2 FQNEAQ (reference sequence). The CDR3 DNA reads as TGTGCCAGCAGCTTAGTTCACAGGGGTTATGGCTACACCTTC. Translation: CASSLVHRGYGYTF.

This clone was detected a few times. The J gene is TRBJ2-5, the V gene TRBV10-3; D ambiguous. The CDR3 contains 13 residues. The V end was cut by 4 bases, the J end by 0 bases, with 6 bases between. CDR1 is ENHRY and CDR2 is SYGVKD in the germline V gene. CDR3 DNA: TGTGCCATCAGTGTAGAGTACCAAGAGACCCAGTACTTC. Its protein is CAISVEYQETQYF.

The chain recombines TRBV29-1 with TRBJ1-5; the D is unclear. V lost 5 bases, J lost 4 bases, and 15 bases lay in between. The CDR3 sequence is 14 residues long. Germline loops: CDR1 SQVTM, CDR2 ANQGSEA. CDR3 DNA sequence: TGCAGCGTTTCGGCGGGCGGAACAAATCAGCCCCAGCATTTT. Its protein product is CSVSAGGTNQPQHF.

The genes are TRBV18 and TRBJ2-2; TRBD2 is a possible D gene (6 bases). Trimming pared 6 bases from V and 4 bases from J, leaving 12 bases between. The germline V gene encodes CDR1 KGHSH and CDR2 LQKENI. The CDR3 is 14 residues long. Here the CDR3 reads CASSSSGRTGELFF. In DNA, the CDR3 is TGTGCCAGCTCGTCGAGCGGGCGCACCGGGGAGCTGTTTTTT.

J is TRBJ2-7 and V is TRBV28, with D unresolved. The germline V gene has CDR1 MDHEN and CDR2 SYDVKM. The CDR3 loop spans 14 amino acids. The ends were cut back, 1 base at V and 2 bases at J, with 9 bases in the middle. The CDR3 nucleotides are TGTGCCAGCAGTTTATTAGGATTCCCCTACGAGCAGTACTTC. Translation: CASSLLGFPYEQYF.

The gene calls are TRBV15 and TRBJ2-7, with 10 bases identical to TRBD2. This CDR3 contains 15 residues. The junction had 7 bases not matched to a gene; V was cut back by 2 bases and J by 6 bases. Germline V lookup: CDR1 LNHNV, CDR2 YYDKDF (reference sequence). CDR3 in amino acids: CATSRLAGVNGEQYF. The CDR3 DNA is TGTGCCACCAGCAGACTAGCGGGAGTAAATGGCGAGCAGTACTTC. The full variable domain, with the rest looked up from reference TRBV15 and TRBJ2-7, is DAMVIQNPRYQVTQFGKPVTLSCSQTLNHNVMYWYQQKSSQAPKLLFHYYDKDFNNEADTPDNFQSRRPNTSFCFLDIRSPGLGDTAMYLCATSRLAGVNGEQYFGPGTRLTVT.

The chain couples TRBV19 to TRBJ1-1; possibly TRBD1 for D (6 bases). Trimming left V 6 bases short and J 1 base short, with 15 bases between. This CDR3 has 15 amino acids. Germline lookup yields CDR1 LNHDA and CDR2 SQIVND (reference sequence). The CDR3 is CASRRTATSNTEAFF. The CDR3 DNA is TGTGCCAGTAGGCGGACAGCTACATCGAACACTGAAGCTTTCTTT.

V gene TRBV28 combines with J gene TRBJ1-5; 11 bases are shared with TRBD1. This CDR3 has 18 residues. J gave up 4 bases and V 3 bases, and 11 bases lay outside the gene matches. In germline, CDR1 is MDHEN, CDR2 SYDVKM. The CDR3 region has the DNA TGTGCCAGCAGTTTTTTAGAGTCTGGGACAGGGGGAAATCAGCCCCAGCATTTT. The encoded protein is CASSFLESGTGGNQPQHF.

The rearrangement joins TRBV23-1 to TRBJ2-7; D gene uncertain. TRBV23-1 is noted as an ORF with a role that remains uncertain. CDR3 length: 11 amino acids. The V end lost 6 bases, the J end lost 5 bases, and 8 bases lay between the germline ends. The CDR3 DNA is TGCGCCAGCAGCCTAAGGGACGAGCAGTACTTC. Translation gives CASSLRDEQYF.

The V gene is TRBV6-1, the J gene TRBJ2-5; 11 positions agree with TRBD1. This CDR3 region has 15 residues. Germline CDR1 MNHNS, CDR2 SASEGT. The V gene end was trimmed by 5 bases and the J gene end by 5 bases; junction bases not matched to a gene: 7. CDR3 residues: CASSPRTGGYETQYF. The CDR3 DNA reads as TGTGCCAGCAGTCCCCGGACAGGGGGCTATGAGACCCAGTACTTC.

V and J are TRBV28 and TRBJ1-1; D is undetermined. The CDR3 length is 12 residues. Germline values: CDR1 MDHEN, CDR2 SYDVKM. V was cut by 3 bases and J by 3 bases, with 5 bases left in between. CDR3 in DNA: TGTGCCAGCAGTTTTCCCTACACTGAAGCTTTCTTT. Protein product: CASSFPYTEAFF.

In its sample, this clone was seen a few times. The rearrangement joins TRBV6-5 to TRBJ1-2; D is possibly TRBD1 (5 bases). The V end lost 4 bases, the J end lost 4 bases, and 16 bases lay between the germline ends. Germline values: CDR1 MNHEY, CDR2 SVGAGI. The CDR3 totals 15 residues. The DNA of the CDR3 is TGTGCCAGCAGTTCGGGGGGGTTAGGGGTCTATGGCTACACCTTC. Translation: CASSSGGLGVYGYTF.

V gene TRBV5-1 combines with J gene TRBJ1-4; TRBD1 agrees at 12 bases. There are 15 residues in the CDR3. Per germline, CDR1 SGHRS and CDR2 YFSETQ. The trim removed 3 bases at V and 7 bases at J, leaving 4 bases unmatched. CDR3 in DNA: TGCGCCAGCAGCTCGGGACAGGGGGCTATTGAAAAACTGTTTTTT. Its protein product is CASSSGQGAIEKLFF.

V is TRBV7-2 and J is TRBJ2-2; 8 bases are shared with TRBD2. CDR3 size: 17 residues. Germline V CDR1 and CDR2: SGHTA, FQGNSA. Losses at the gene ends were 1 base for V and 0 bases for J; bases not matched to a gene: 4. In DNA, the CDR3 is TGTGCCAGCAGCTTAGGGCGGGGACTAGCGAACACCGGGGAGCTGTTTTTT. Its translation: CASSLGRGLANTGELFF.

Turning to this clone: Other DNA sequences in the sample encode the same CDR3. This chain links TRBV7-9 with TRBJ2-7; D might be TRBD1 or TRBD2, each matching 6 bases. CDR3 length: 14 amino acids. Trimming left V 1 base short and J 2 bases short, with 9 bases between. Germline-derived CDR1 and CDR2 are SEHNR and FQNEAQ (reference sequence). The chain's CDR3 is CASSLGGDTYEQYF. Written as DNA, the CDR3 is TGTGCCAGCAGCTTAGGGGGGGACACCTACGAGCAGTACTTC.

The CDR3, as DNA: TGTGCCAGCAGCTTGGGGGTGGGGACCGCTGAAGCTTTCTTT. It codes for CASSLGVGTAEAFF. The J gene is TRBJ1-1, the V gene TRBV7-2, with D perhaps TRBD1 (5 bases). The V end was cut by 3 bases, the J end by 6 bases, with 14 bases between. This CDR3 contains 14 residues. CDR1 is SGHTA and CDR2 is FQGNSA in the germline V gene.

This CDR3 reads CATSPEGRQPQHF. The CDR3 coding sequence is TGTGCCACATCTCCGGAGGGGCGACAGCCCCAGCATTTT. The chain links TRBV28 to TRBJ1-5; the D gene is possibly TRBD1 (5 bases). The CDR3 is 13 amino acids. Germline V gives CDR1 MDHEN, CDR2 SYDVKM. Trimming left V 10 bases short and J 7 bases short, with 17 bases between.

This rearrangement joins TRBV7-9 to TRBJ2-1; 7 nucleotides match TRBD2. The V and J ends lost 0 bases and 10 bases, in that order; junction bases with no gene match: 3. The CDR3 loop spans 13 amino acids. CDR1 and CDR2 (germline): SEHNR, FQNEAQ (reference sequence). The CDR3 DNA reads as TGTGCCAGCAGCTTAGCGGGGGGGGTAGAGCAGTTCTTC. Protein: CASSLAGGVEQFF.

The chain has TRBV5-1 and TRBJ2-3; 15 bases align to TRBD2. V was clipped by 4 bases and J by 1 base; unmatched bases: 7. The CDR3 is made up of 18 amino acids. The V gene's germline CDR1 is SGHRS and CDR2 YFSETQ. Here the CDR3 DNA reads TGCGCCAGCAGCGGCGGACTAGCGGGAGGGTGGGGCACAGATACGCAGTATTTT. Protein sequence: CASSGGLAGGWGTDTQYF.

This chain joins TRBV6-6 and TRBJ1-1, with TRBD1 as a possible D gene (6 bases). Germline CDR1 reads MNHNY; CDR2 reads SVGAGI (reference sequence). This CDR3 spans 16 amino acids. Trimming shortened V by 2 bases and J by 10 bases, and 23 bases separated the two germline ends. This chain's CDR3 is CASSYPSGGARVGAFF. The CDR3 nucleotides are TGTGCCAGCAGTTACCCTTCGGGGGGCGCCCGGGTAGGAGCTTTCTTT.